The 8 T cell receptor beta chains presented below share a single source sample, sequenced in a study of blood T cells in healthy people across ages. It was with a sample-barcoded 5' primer and a J-beta primer mix that a second PCR of roughly 6 to 12 cycles was run. Each CDR3 protein gets one entry after TCRdb re-called the 5' RACE reads with MiXCR. Among some 1.8 million distinct CDR3 sequences listed, roughly two fifths were seen once. What was sequenced was blood. Receptor source: a human donor in good health.

V and J are TRBV7-2 and TRBJ1-1; D might be TRBD1 (6 bases). Trimming left V 3 bases short and J 6 bases short, with 20 bases between. Looked up from germline, CDR1 is SGHTA and CDR2 is FQGNSA. The CDR3 is made up of 16 amino acids. Here the CDR3 DNA reads TGTGCCAGCAGCTTCGGGGACACCCCAATGGGCCCTGAAGCTTTCTTT. This sequence encodes CASSFGDTPMGPEAFF. Together with reference TRBV7-2 and TRBJ1-1, the CDR3 gives the full variable domain: GAGVSQSPSNKVTEKGKDVELRCDPISGHTALYWYRQSLGQGLEFLIYFQGNSAPDKSGLPSDRFSAERTGGSVSTLTIQRTQQEDSAVYLCASSFGDTPMGPEAFFGQGTRLTVV.

V is TRBV27 and J is TRBJ2-4; D might be TRBD1 or TRBD2, each matching 5 bases. The assigned J gene may be wrong: the sequence end matches TRBJ2-7 better. The CDR3 has 16 amino acids. Per the germline V gene, CDR1 is MNHEY and CDR2 is SMNVEV (reference sequence). The CDR3 nucleotides read TGTGCCAGCAGCCTGTCGGGACCCCTAGGGACCTACGAGCAGTACTTC. As protein: CASSLSGPLGTYEQYF.

V and J are TRBV7-2 and TRBJ2-5; 8 nucleotides line up with TRBD2. CDR3 length: 14 residues. Germline V gene sequence: CDR1 SGHTA, CDR2 FQGNSA. V shed 7 bases and J 5 bases; nucleotides not matched to a gene: 9. As DNA, the CDR3 is TGTGCCAGCACCCCGGGGGGGGCGCGGGAGACCCAGTACTTC. Its protein is CASTPGGARETQYF.

CDR3 DNA sequence: TGTGCCAGCTCGGAGATGGTGGGCGCGAACACCGGGGAGCTGTTTTTT. This translates into CASSEMVGANTGELFF. The V call is TRBV18, the J call TRBJ2-2; D remains ambiguous. CDR3 length: 16 residues. Trimming stripped 6 bases from V and 0 bases from J, with 14 bases between. In germline, CDR1 is KGHSH, CDR2 LQKENI.

The chain has TRBV4-3 and TRBJ1-2; 11 bases are shared with TRBD1. Germline values: CDR1 LGHNA, CDR2 YSLEER. The CDR3 is 15 residues long. Trimming at V came to 1 base and at J to 6 bases, leaving 4 bases not matched to a gene. DNA of the CDR3: TGCGCCAGCAGCCAAGTAGGACAGGGGGCCAATGGCTACACCTTC. Amino acid sequence: CASSQVGQGANGYTF.

This clonotype showed up just a few times. This chain connects TRBV10-3 to TRBJ1-1; D unresolved. This CDR3 region has 13 residues. V was trimmed by 8 bases and J by 0 bases, leaving 10 bases between them. Per germline, CDR1 ENHRY and CDR2 SYGVKD. CDR3: CAIRFNLNTEAFF. DNA of the CDR3: TGTGCCATCCGATTTAACCTGAACACTGAAGCTTTCTTT.

The chain employs TRBV12-3 or TRBV12-4 and TRBJ1-5; D is perhaps TRBD1 (5 bases). The CDR3 is made up of 14 amino acids. Trimming pared 3 bases from V and 5 bases from J, leaving 11 bases between. The CDR3 DNA reads as TGTGCCAGCAGTTTTTGGGGACTCTATCAGCCCCAGCATTTT. Amino acid sequence: CASSFWGLYQPQHF.

The chain uses TRBV4-1 and TRBJ2-1; maybe TRBD1 (5 bases). CDR3 length: 15 amino acids. Germline V gives CDR1 MGHRA, CDR2 YSYEKL. V was trimmed by 4 bases and J by 0 bases, leaving 10 bases between them. The CDR3 is CASSPWGDSYNEQFF. The CDR3 DNA follows: TGCGCCAGCAGCCCCTGGGGCGACTCCTACAATGAGCAGTTCTTC.